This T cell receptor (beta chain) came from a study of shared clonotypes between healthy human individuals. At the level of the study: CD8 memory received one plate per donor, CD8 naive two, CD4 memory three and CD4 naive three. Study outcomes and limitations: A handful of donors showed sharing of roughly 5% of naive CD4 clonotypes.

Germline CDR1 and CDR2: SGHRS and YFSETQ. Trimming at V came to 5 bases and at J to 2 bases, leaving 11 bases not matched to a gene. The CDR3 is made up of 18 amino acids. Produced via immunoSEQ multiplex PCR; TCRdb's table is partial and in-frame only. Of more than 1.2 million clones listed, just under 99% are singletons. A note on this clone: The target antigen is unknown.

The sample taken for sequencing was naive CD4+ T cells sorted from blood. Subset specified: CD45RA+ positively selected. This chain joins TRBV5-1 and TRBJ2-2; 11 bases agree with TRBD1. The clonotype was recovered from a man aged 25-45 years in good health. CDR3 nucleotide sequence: TGCGCCAGCAGAAAGAGGACAGGGGGCGAGCTCAACACCGGGGAGCTGTTTTTT. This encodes CASRKRTGGELNTGELFF.